Sequencing of this T cell receptor beta chain was carried out in a study of blood T cell repertoires in COVID-19. Study summary: The origin of the acute and convalescent COVID-19 samples was the United States, Italy and Spain.

V lost 0 bases to trimming and J lost 9 bases, with 9 bases between them. CDR1 MRHNA and CDR2 SNTAGT come from the germline V gene. CDR3 length equals 13 residues. Only in-frame clones appear in the TCRdb table, and some are missing; sequencing was by immunoSEQ multiplex PCR. The profile shows some 350,000 clones, roughly 90% of them singletons. The rearrangement joins TRBV6-4 to TRBJ2-1; TRBD1 is a possible D gene (5 bases). The clonotype comes from a man aged 18-30 years with active or convalescent COVID-19. The sample was peripheral blood. The CDR3, as DNA: TGTGCCAGCAGTGACTCAGGGGTCGGTGAGCAGTTCTTC. It translates to CASSDSGVGEQFF.